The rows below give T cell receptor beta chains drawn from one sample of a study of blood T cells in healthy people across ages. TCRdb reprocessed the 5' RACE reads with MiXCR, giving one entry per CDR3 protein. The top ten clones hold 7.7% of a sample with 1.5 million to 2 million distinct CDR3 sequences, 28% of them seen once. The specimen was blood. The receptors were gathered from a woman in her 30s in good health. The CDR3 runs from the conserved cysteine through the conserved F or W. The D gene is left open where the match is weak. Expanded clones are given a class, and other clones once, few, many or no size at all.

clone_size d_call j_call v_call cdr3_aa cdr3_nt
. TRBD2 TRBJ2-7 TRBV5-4 CASSFGAGASYEQYF TGTGCCAGCAGCTTTGGAGCGGGGGCCTCCTACGAGCAGTACTTC
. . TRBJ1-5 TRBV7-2 CASSLEGGVGDQPQHF TGTGCCAGCAGCTTAGAGGGGGGAGTAGGCGATCAGCCCCAGCATTTT
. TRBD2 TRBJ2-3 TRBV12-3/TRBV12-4 CASSSAPGGGGTQYF TGTGCCAGCAGTTCCGCCCCCGGGGGGGGTGGGACGCAGTATTTT
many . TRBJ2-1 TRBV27 CASRVGVLEVEQFF TGTGCCAGCAGAGTTGGGGTGTTAGAGGTTGAGCAGTTCTTC
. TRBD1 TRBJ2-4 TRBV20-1 CSVRQGADEQYF TGCAGTGTAAGGCAGGGGGCCGATGAGCAGTACTTC
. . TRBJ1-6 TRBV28 CASSFLDTNSPLHF TGTGCCAGCAGTTTTCTAGACACTAATTCACCCCTCCACTTT
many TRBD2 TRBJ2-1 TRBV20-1 CSARVAGDYNEQFF TGCAGTGCTAGGGTAGCGGGAGATTATAATGAGCAGTTCTTC
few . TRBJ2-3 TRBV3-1 CASSPPFGLERSDTQYF TGTGCCAGCAGCCCGCCTTTCGGACTCGAAAGGTCTGATACGCAGTATTTT
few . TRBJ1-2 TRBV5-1 CASSFQDLNYGYTF TGCGCCAGCAGCTTCCAGGACCTTAACTATGGCTACACCTTC
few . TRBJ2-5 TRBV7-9 CASSLGVSGFQETQYF TGTGCCAGCAGCTTAGGTGTTAGCGGCTTCCAAGAGACCCAGTACTTC
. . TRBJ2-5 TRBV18 CASSPRQETRYF TGTGCCAGCTCACCACGACAAGAGACCCGGTACTTC
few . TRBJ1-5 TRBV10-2 CASSELSRTTARGNQPQHF TGCGCCAGCAGTGAGTTATCCAGGACAACGGCTCGGGGCAATCAGCCCCAGCATTTT
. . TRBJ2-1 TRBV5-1 CASSPPGAADNEQFF TGCGCCAGCAGCCCCCCGGGAGCGGCGGACAATGAGCAGTTCTTC
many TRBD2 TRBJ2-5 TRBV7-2 CASSPSGFQETQYF TGTGCCAGCAGCCCTAGCGGGTTCCAAGAGACCCAGTACTTC
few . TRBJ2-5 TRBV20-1 CSARRVPPGTQYF TGCAGTGCTAGGCGGGTACCCCCTGGGACCCAGTACTTC
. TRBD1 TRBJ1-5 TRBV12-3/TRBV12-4 CASSGTVIQPQHF TGTGCCAGTTCCGGGACAGTAATTCAGCCCCAGCATTTT
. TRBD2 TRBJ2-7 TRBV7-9 CASSLEGRAVEQYF TGTGCCAGCAGCTTAGAAGGGAGGGCGGTCGAGCAGTACTTC
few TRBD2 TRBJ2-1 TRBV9 CASSVDVAGGSEQFF TGTGCCAGCAGCGTAGACGTAGCGGGAGGGAGTGAGCAGTTCTTC
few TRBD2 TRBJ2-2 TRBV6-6 CASSYRLAGTGELFF TGTGCCAGCAGTTATAGGCTAGCGGGGACCGGGGAGCTGTTTTTT
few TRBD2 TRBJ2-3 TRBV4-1 CASSTRTSRGADTQYF TGCGCCAGCAGCACCCGGACTAGCAGGGGAGCAGATACGCAGTATTTT
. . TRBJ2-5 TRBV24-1 CATSDLEGKIETQYF TGTGCCACCAGTGATTTAGAAGGGAAGATCGAGACCCAGTACTTC
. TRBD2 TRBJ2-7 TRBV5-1 CASSLVGLAGAEQYF TGCGCCAGCAGCTTGGTAGGGCTAGCGGGAGCCGAGCAGTACTTC
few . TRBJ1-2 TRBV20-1 CSAGAHADGYTF TGCAGTGCTGGGGCTCATGCGGATGGCTACACCTTC
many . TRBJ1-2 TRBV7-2 CASSLADPYGYTF TGTGCCAGCAGCTTAGCAGACCCTTATGGCTACACCTTC
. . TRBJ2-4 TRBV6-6 CASSWSLAKNIQYF TGTGCCAGCAGTTGGTCCCTAGCCAAAAACATTCAGTACTTC
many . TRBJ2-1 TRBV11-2 CASSLQTRSSYNEQFF TGTGCCAGCAGCTTACAGACTCGGAGCTCCTACAATGAGCAGTTCTTC
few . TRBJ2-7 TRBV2 CASTLGPIYEQYF TGTGCCAGCACCTTGGGTCCCATCTACGAGCAGTACTTC
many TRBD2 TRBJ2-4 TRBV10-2 CASWGGNIQYF TGCGCCAGCTGGGGGGGGAACATTCAGTACTTC
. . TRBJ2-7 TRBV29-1 CSATGTEYYEQYF TGCAGCGCAACCGGGACTGAGTACTACGAGCAGTACTTC
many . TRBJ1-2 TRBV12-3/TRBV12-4 CASRADGGVYGYTF TGTGCCAGCAGGGCCGACGGGGGTGTCTATGGCTACACCTTC
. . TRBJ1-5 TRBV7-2 CAGSSQGAGQPQHF TGTGCCGGCAGCTCACAGGGAGCGGGTCAGCCCCAGCATTTT
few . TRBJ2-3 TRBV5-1 CASSLEQSGDTQYF TGCGCCAGCAGCTTGGAACAGAGCGGAGATACGCAGTATTTT
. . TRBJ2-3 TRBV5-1 CASGLGVDSLTDTQYF TGCGCCAGCGGCTTGGGTGTAGACAGCCTCACAGATACGCAGTATTTT
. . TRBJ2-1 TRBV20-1 CSARPVGSLEEEQFF TGCAGTGCTAGGCCGGTTGGGAGTCTTGAAGAGGAGCAGTTCTTC
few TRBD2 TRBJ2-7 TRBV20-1 CSARDGLASYEQYF TGCAGTGCTAGGGACGGACTAGCCAGCTACGAGCAGTACTTC
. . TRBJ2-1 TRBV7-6 CASSPVAVSAGVANEQFF TGTGCCAGCAGCCCCGTGGCTGTTTCGGCAGGGGTCGCCAATGAGCAGTTCTTC